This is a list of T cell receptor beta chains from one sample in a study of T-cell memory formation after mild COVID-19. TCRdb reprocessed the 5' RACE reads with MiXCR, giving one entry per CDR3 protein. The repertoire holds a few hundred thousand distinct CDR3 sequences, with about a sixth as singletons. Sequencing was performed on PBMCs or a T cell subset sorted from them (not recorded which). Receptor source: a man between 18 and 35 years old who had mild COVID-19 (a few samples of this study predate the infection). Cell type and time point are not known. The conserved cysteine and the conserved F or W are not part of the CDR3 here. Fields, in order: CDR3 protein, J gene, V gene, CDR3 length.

ASSFAPSSNQPQH TRBJ1-5 TRBV7-2 13
ASSRLWGEGQETQY TRBJ2-5 TRBV4-1 14
ASSLGTEGYEQY TRBJ2-7 TRBV7-2 12
ASSINGGPGPGELF TRBJ2-2 TRBV19 14
ASSKEHRSIQY TRBJ2-4 TRBV21-1 11
ASSLVRGNTGELF TRBJ2-2 TRBV11-2 13
ASSETLGGELF TRBJ2-2 TRBV5-1 11
ASSPPGKTYEQY TRBJ2-7 TRBV7-9 12
ASIPGGWETQY TRBJ2-5 TRBV7-2 11
ASSQGPAGGYGYT TRBJ1-2 TRBV4-1 13
ASSRTRGRVDEQY TRBJ2-7 TRBV5-5 13
ASTLMDSLNEQF TRBJ2-1 TRBV7-2 12
ASSWAGQGYNEQF TRBJ2-1 TRBV5-1 13
ASSPTGLAGYNEQF TRBJ2-1 TRBV7-8 14
ASSQDVTPSTDTQY TRBJ2-3 TRBV4-3 14
ASSLIAPDTQY TRBJ2-3 TRBV7-2 11
ASRGYRGREKLF TRBJ1-4 TRBV12-3/TRBV12-4 12
SARRWGGYNEQF TRBJ2-1 TRBV20-1 12
ASTLRSPGEAF TRBJ1-1 TRBV28 11
ASSQGPGEIMNTEAF TRBJ1-1 TRBV4-3 15
ASSQGLAGGLRYNEQF TRBJ2-1 TRBV4-2 16
ASSLGQTNQPQH TRBJ1-5 TRBV5-6 12
ASSLGQVRLAPQH TRBJ1-5 TRBV7-2 13
AISESRDEQY TRBJ2-7 TRBV10-3 10
ASSFDGWGYGYT TRBJ1-2 TRBV27 12
ASSFHRNTGELF TRBJ2-2 TRBV7-2 12
ASSPGTGVEAF TRBJ1-1 TRBV5-1 11
ASSYLGFNQPQH TRBJ1-5 TRBV6-2/TRBV6-3 12
ASSSLSLRRGPYNEQF TRBJ2-1 TRBV6-2/TRBV6-3 16
ASSTYGGGSYNEQF TRBJ2-1 TRBV9 14
ASSLGGGIRQLTQY TRBJ2-5 TRBV5-1 14
ASSLGLAVADTQY TRBJ2-3 TRBV27 13
ASSPTYSPPYEQY TRBJ2-7 TRBV27 13
ASRRGTGFGITDTQY TRBJ2-3 TRBV5-1 15